This entry lists 27 T cell receptor beta chains sequenced from one sample in a study. TCRdb reprocessed the 5' RACE reads with MiXCR, giving one entry per CDR3 protein. This sample has nearly 55,000 distinct CDR3 sequences; approximately 25% occur once, and the top ten carry 3% to 4%. The sample consisted of tumor-infiltrating naive CD4+ T cells sorted from the breast tumor. Documented subset: naive CD4+ T cells, CD4+CD45RA+CD25-. The receptors were sampled from a female donor with breast cancer.

The chain joins TRBV29-1 to TRBJ2-1; D gene unclear. Trimming shortened V by 3 bases and J by 1 base, and 4 bases separated the two germline ends. The CDR3 sequence is 12 residues long. Germline loops: CDR1 SQVTM, CDR2 ANQGSEA. CDR3 DNA sequence: TGCAGCGTTGACTCTTCCTACAATGAGCAGTTCTTC. It is translated as CSVDSSYNEQFF.

This clonotype appeared a few times. The V and J genes are TRBV24-1 and TRBJ2-5, with no clear D. Germline loops: CDR1 KGHDR, CDR2 SFDVKD. V gave up 4 bases and J gave up 5 bases, with 16 bases separating them. The CDR3 is 15 amino acids. The chain's CDR3 is CATSDPGPYQETQYF. In DNA form, the CDR3 reads TGTGCCACCAGTGACCCCGGACCCTATCAGGAGACCCAGTACTTC.

This clonotype has just a few counts. The chain uses TRBV7-2 and TRBJ2-3; D call uncertain. The V end lost 2 bases, the J end lost 0 bases, and 6 bases lay between the germline ends. Per the germline V gene, CDR1 is SGHTA and CDR2 is FQGNSA. The CDR3 loop spans 14 amino acids. Here the CDR3 DNA reads TGTGCCAGCAGCTTACAGGCGAGCACAGATACGCAGTATTTT. This codes for CASSLQASTDTQYF.

On this clonotype itself: A much larger clone lies one base from this, so it may be a read error. The chain has TRBV9 and TRBJ2-3; the match to TRBD2 covers 11 bases. The CDR3 has 16 amino acids. Germline lookup yields CDR1 SGDLS and CDR2 YYNGEE. The CDR3 loop reads CASNVGPTSGADTQYF. CDR3 DNA sequence: TGTGCCAGCAACGTAGGTCCGACTAGCGGGGCTGATACGCAGTATTTT.

J is TRBJ1-1 and V is TRBV7-9; tentative D call: TRBD1 (5 bases). CDR3 length equals 12 residues. The germline V gene encodes CDR1 SEHNR and CDR2 FQNEAQ (reference sequence). The V end was cut by 10 bases, the J end by 5 bases, with 14 bases between. CDR3 region: CATPAGETEAFF. As DNA, the CDR3 is TGTGCCACCCCTGCGGGGGAGACTGAAGCTTTCTTT.

This clonotype was seen a few times. The J gene is TRBJ2-3, the V gene TRBV5-6, with 9 bases fitting TRBD1. The CDR3 is 15 residues long. V lost 2 bases and J lost 3; bases outside the gene matches: 4. Germline V gives CDR1 SGHDT, CDR2 YYEEEE. In DNA, the CDR3 is TGTGCCAGCAGCTTTGGGGACAGGGAAACAGATACGCAGTATTTT. Translating gives CASSFGDRETDTQYF.

At least ten counts were recorded for this clonotype. This chain links TRBV7-2 with TRBJ2-1; 9 bases line up with TRBD1. The length of the CDR3 is 15 residues. After removal of 5 bases from V and 2 bases from J, the junction contained 4 bases not matched to a gene. The germline CDR1 and CDR2 sequences are SGHTA and FQGNSA. Here the CDR3 reads CASSLGTGPYNEQFF. In nucleotides, the CDR3 is TGTGCCAGCAGCCTCGGGACAGGGCCCTACAATGAGCAGTTCTTC.

The sample holds a few counts of this clonotype. The chain is built from TRBV6-5 and TRBJ1-3; D remains ambiguous. CDR3 length equals 15 residues. V gave up 2 bases and J gave up 1 base, with 9 bases separating them. CDR1 is MNHEY and CDR2 is SVGAGI in the germline V gene. The CDR3 here is CASSYVFNSGNTIYF. The CDR3 DNA is TGTGCCAGCAGTTACGTATTTAATTCTGGAAACACCATATATTTT.

Comment on this clonotype: This sequence may be a read error, since a much larger clone differs from it by one base. This rearrangement joins TRBV12-3 or TRBV12-4 to TRBJ1-1; D remains unclear. The CDR3 totals 11 residues. The CDR3 spells CTSGERTEAFF. The DNA for the CDR3 is TGTACCAGCGGGGAGCGGACTGAAGCTTTCTTT.

This clonotype has more than one count but fewer than ten. V gene TRBV20-1 combines with J gene TRBJ1-2; D is uncertain. CDR3 size: 12 residues. V dropped 1 base and J dropped 7 bases, with 10 bases sitting between them. The germline V gene has CDR1 DFQATT and CDR2 SNEGSKA (reference sequence). The CDR3 DNA follows: TGCAGTGCTAGAGGCCAGACCTTTGGCTACACCTTC. It translates to CSARGQTFGYTF.

The V call is TRBV6-5, the J call TRBJ2-7; 12 bases are a match to TRBD1. The CDR3 is 15 amino acids. Germline CDR1 is MNHEY and CDR2 is SVGAGI. The V and J ends lost 4 bases and 2 bases, in that order; junction bases with no gene match: 3. The CDR3 sequence: CASSSGTGGTYEQYF. The CDR3 DNA is TGTGCCAGCAGTTCCGGGACAGGGGGCACCTACGAGCAGTACTTC.

This clonotype was counted only a few times. The chain uses TRBV28 and TRBJ2-7; possible D gene TRBD1, 5 bases. V was pared by 5 bases and J by 2 bases, with 10 bases between. This CDR3 contains 13 residues. Germline V lookup: CDR1 MDHEN, CDR2 SYDVKM. Here the CDR3 reads CASSETATYEQYF. In nucleotides, the CDR3 is TGTGCCAGCAGTGAGACAGCAACCTACGAGCAGTACTTC.

This clonotype was detected many times. CDR3 residues: CSVVLQGGTGELFF. CDR3 coding DNA: TGCAGCGTTGTACTACAGGGTGGTACCGGGGAGCTGTTTTTT. V gene TRBV29-1 combines with J gene TRBJ2-2; D may be TRBD1 (6 bases). The CDR3 is made up of 14 amino acids. V was cut by 4 bases and J by 5 bases, with 14 bases left in between. CDR1 is SQVTM, CDR2 ANQGSEA, per germline.

A few counts support this clonotype. The chain is built from TRBV5-1 and TRBJ2-1; 7 bases are shared with TRBD1. The ends lost 1 base at V and 0 bases at J; junction bases unmatched: 7. From germline, CDR1 is SGHRS and CDR2 YFSETQ. The CDR3 contains 17 residues. CDR3 amino acids: CASSLRTGFSSYNEQFF. Here the CDR3 DNA reads TGCGCCAGCAGCTTGAGGACAGGATTTAGCTCCTACAATGAGCAGTTCTTC.

This clonotype was seen a few times. V is TRBV5-1 and J is TRBJ2-1; 7 bases fit TRBD2. The length of the CDR3 is 16 residues. The ends lost 6 bases at V and 5 bases at J; junction bases unmatched: 14. CDR1 is SGHRS, CDR2 YFSETQ, per germline. This CDR3 is CASTHGGTSAHNEQFF. CDR3 nucleotide sequence: TGCGCCAGCACCCATGGCGGAACTAGCGCCCACAATGAGCAGTTCTTC.

As to this clonotype: At one of its ends the junction is not consistent with the germline gene, which may arise from a read error. The rearrangement links TRBV12-3 or TRBV12-4 to TRBJ2-3; perhaps TRBD1 as D (5 bases). The CDR3 is 13 residues long. The DNA of the CDR3 is TGTGCCGGCAGACAGAGTTTAGCAGATACGCAGTATTTT. The encoded protein is CAGRQSLADTQYF.

This chain links TRBV24-1 with TRBJ2-1, with 7 nucleotides matching TRBD2. The CDR3 is 19 residues long. V dropped 3 bases and J dropped 9; count of bases not matched to a gene: 22. The germline gives CDR1 KGHDR, CDR2 SFDVKD. The CDR3 region has the DNA TGTGCCACCAGTGATCCGGCCGGGACTACATTAAACGGAGGTAGTGAGCAGTTCTTC. This encodes CATSDPAGTTLNGGSEQFF.

This chain uses TRBV5-1 with TRBJ1-3; D not certain. CDR1 SGHRS and CDR2 YFSETQ come from the germline V gene. CDR3 size: 14 residues. V lost 2 bases and J lost 3, with 9 bases in between. The CDR3, as DNA: TGCGCCAGCAGCTTAACTTTTAATGGAAACACCATATATTTT. Translated: CASSLTFNGNTIYF.

This chain joins TRBV4-3 and TRBJ2-1; 8 bases are shared with TRBD2. The CDR3 loop spans 17 amino acids. CDR1 is LGHNA and CDR2 is YSLEER in the germline V gene. V was clipped by 2 bases and J by 0 bases; unmatched bases: 6. DNA of the CDR3: TGCGCCAGCAGCCAAACTAGCGGCATAAGCTCCTACAATGAGCAGTTCTTC. It codes for CASSQTSGISSYNEQFF.

This clonotype was detected a few times. CDR3: CSARRTGQERGTDTQYF. CDR3 DNA: TGCAGTGCTAGACGTACGGGACAGGAACGAGGCACAGATACGCAGTATTTT. The chain joins TRBV20-1 to TRBJ2-3; 8 bases align to TRBD1. The V and J ends lost 2 bases and 1 base, in that order; junction bases with no gene match: 11. The CDR3 covers 17 residues. Looked up from germline, CDR1 is DFQATT and CDR2 is SNEGSKA (reference sequence).

This clonotype was recorded a few times. This rearrangement joins TRBV6-1 to TRBJ2-7; D is unclear. Trimming took off 4 bases at V and 2 bases at J, with 15 bases between the two ends. The CDR3 is 15 residues long. Per germline, CDR1 MNHNS and CDR2 SASEGT. The CDR3 nucleotides are TGTGCCAGCAGTGGGCACTGGACCGAAGCCTACGAGCAGTACTTC. As protein: CASSGHWTEAYEQYF.

V is TRBV5-1 and J is TRBJ2-3; D perhaps matches TRBD1 (5 bases). The V gene's germline CDR1 is SGHRS and CDR2 YFSETQ. The CDR3 is 14 residues long. With 2 bases removed from V and 5 bases from J, the gap between germline ends came to 12 bases. The CDR3 here is CASSLETGRDTQYF. For the CDR3, the DNA is TGCGCCAGCAGCTTAGAAACAGGCCGAGATACGCAGTATTTT. Complete variable domain (other parts from reference TRBV5-1 and TRBJ2-3): KAGVTQTPRYLIKTRGQQVTLSCSPISGHRSVSWYQQTPGQGLQFLFEYFSETQRNKGNFPGRFSGRQFSNSRSEMNVSTLELGDSALYLCASSLETGRDTQYFGPGTRLTVL.

The CDR3 DNA reads TGCGCCAGCAGCTTGGGGGACAGGGCCTTGGAGACCCAGTACTTC. Its translation is CASSLGDRALETQYF. The V gene is TRBV5-1, the J gene TRBJ2-5, with TRBD1 matching 9 bases. V shed 0 bases and J 5 bases; nucleotides not matched to a gene: 5. Germline V gene sequence: CDR1 SGHRS, CDR2 YFSETQ. The CDR3 totals 15 residues.

As concerns this clonotype: An end of the junction does not agree with germline; a read error may underlie this. The rearrangement uses TRBV7-2 and TRBJ1-2; D is unresolved. The germline gives CDR1 SGHTA, CDR2 FQGNSA. The CDR3 covers 15 residues. CDR3 bases: TGTGCCAGCAGCTTAGCGCTCGGGAGGGCCGCCGGCTACGCCTTC. Amino acid sequence: CASSLALGRAAGYAF.

This clonotype was observed a handful of times. This chain connects TRBV2 to TRBJ1-2; possibly TRBD1 for D (5 bases). CDR1 is SNHLY, CDR2 FYNNEI, per germline. Trimming took off 6 bases at V and 1 base at J, with 24 bases between the two ends. The CDR3 runs to 18 residues. The CDR3 here is CASSEFLIRQRRNYGYTF. Here the CDR3 DNA reads TGTGCCAGCAGCGAGTTTCTTATCCGACAGCGACGTAACTATGGCTACACCTTC. Together with reference TRBV2 and TRBJ1-2, the CDR3 gives the full variable domain: EPEVTQTPSHQVTQMGQEVILRCVPISNHLYFYWYRQILGQKVEFLVSFYNNEISEKSEIFDDQFSVERPDGSNFTLKIRSTKLEDSAMYFCASSEFLIRQRRNYGYTFGSGTRLTVV.

This clonotype was seen once. At one end the junction does not follow the germline gene, possibly because of a read error. The J gene is TRBJ2-7, the V gene TRBV7-9; TRBD2 might be the D (5 bases). This CDR3 has 13 residues. The germline CDR1 and CDR2 sequences are SEHNR and FQNEAQ (reference sequence). The CDR3 here is CASNLVERTEQYF. CDR3 DNA: TGTGCCAGCAACTTAGTGGAGCGGACCGAGCAGTACTTC.

A word on this clonotype: A much bigger clone sits one base away, suggesting this may be a read error. V usage is TRBV7-7 and J usage is TRBJ2-5; D perhaps matches TRBD2 (6 bases). Per the germline V gene, CDR1 is SSHAT and CDR2 is FNYEAQ (reference sequence). The CDR3 covers 14 residues. The CDR3 loop reads CASSSSAGPETQYF. CDR3 in DNA: TGTGCTAGCAGCTCTTCGGCGGGGCCAGAGACCCAGTACTTC.